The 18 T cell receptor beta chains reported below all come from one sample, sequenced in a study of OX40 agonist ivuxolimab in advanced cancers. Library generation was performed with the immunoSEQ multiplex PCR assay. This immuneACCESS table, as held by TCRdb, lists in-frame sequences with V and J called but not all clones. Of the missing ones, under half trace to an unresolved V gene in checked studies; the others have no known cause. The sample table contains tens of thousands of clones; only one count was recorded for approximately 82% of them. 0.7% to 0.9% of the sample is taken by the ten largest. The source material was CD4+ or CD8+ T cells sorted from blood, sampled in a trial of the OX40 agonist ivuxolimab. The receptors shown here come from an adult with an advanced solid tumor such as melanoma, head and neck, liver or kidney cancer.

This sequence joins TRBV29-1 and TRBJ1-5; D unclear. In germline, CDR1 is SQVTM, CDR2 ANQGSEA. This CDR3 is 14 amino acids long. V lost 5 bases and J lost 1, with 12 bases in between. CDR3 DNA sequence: TGCAGCGTTCGAAATATAGACAGCAATCAGCCCCAGCATTTT. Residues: CSVRNIDSNQPQHF.

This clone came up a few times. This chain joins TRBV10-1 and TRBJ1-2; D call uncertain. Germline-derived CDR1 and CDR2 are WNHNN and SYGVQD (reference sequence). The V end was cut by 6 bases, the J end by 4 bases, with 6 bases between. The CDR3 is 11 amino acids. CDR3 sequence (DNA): TGCGCCAGCAGCGCCTCCTATGGCTACACCTTC. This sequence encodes CASSASYGYTF.

The CDR3 DNA is TGTGCCAGCAGTTCGGGACAGCTGAGCTCCTACAATGAGCAGTTCTTC. It specifies CASSSGQLSSYNEQFF. This chain joins TRBV6-5 and TRBJ2-1; TRBD1 matches at 7 bases. This CDR3 has 16 amino acids. V gave up 4 bases and J gave up 0 bases; unmatched junction bases: 6. Germline CDR1 is MNHEY and CDR2 is SVGAGI.

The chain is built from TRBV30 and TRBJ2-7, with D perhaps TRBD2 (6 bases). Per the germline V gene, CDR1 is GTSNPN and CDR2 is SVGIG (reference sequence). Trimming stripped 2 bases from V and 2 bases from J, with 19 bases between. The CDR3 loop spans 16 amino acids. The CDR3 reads CAWSIGGQPGAYEQYF. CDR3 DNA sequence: TGTGCCTGGAGTATCGGGGGTCAGCCCGGGGCCTACGAGCAGTACTTC.

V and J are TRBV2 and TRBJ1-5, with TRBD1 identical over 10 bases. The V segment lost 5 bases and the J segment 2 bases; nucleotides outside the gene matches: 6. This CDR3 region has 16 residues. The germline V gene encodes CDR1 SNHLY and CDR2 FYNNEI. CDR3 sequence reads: CASSNTGTGGNQPQHF. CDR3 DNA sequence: TGTGCCAGCAGTAATACCGGGACAGGGGGCAATCAGCCCCAGCATTTT. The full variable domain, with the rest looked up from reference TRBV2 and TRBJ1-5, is EPEVTQTPSHQVTQMGQEVILRCVPISNHLYFYWYRQILGQKVEFLVSFYNNEISEKSEIFDDQFSVERPDGSNFTLKIRSTKLEDSAMYFCASSNTGTGGNQPQHFGDGTRLSIL.

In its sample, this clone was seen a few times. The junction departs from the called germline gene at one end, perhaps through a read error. The CDR3 here is CASREGPRLAKNIQYF. The CDR3 DNA reads as TGTGCCAGCAGGGAAGGACCGAGACTAGCCAAAAACATTCAGTACTTC. V is TRBV2 and J is TRBJ2-4; D uncertain. Germline V lookup: CDR1 SNHLY, CDR2 FYNNEI. The CDR3 has 16 amino acids.

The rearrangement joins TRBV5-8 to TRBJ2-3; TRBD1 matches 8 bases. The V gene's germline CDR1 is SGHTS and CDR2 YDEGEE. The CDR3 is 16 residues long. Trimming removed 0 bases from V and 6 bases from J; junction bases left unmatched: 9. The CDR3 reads CASSLGDRPNQDTQYF. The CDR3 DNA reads TGTGCCAGCAGCTTGGGGGACAGGCCTAACCAGGATACGCAGTATTTT. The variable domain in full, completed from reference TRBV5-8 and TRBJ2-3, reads EAGVTQSPTHLIKTRGQQATLRCSPISGHTSVYWYQQALGLGLQFLLWYDEGEERNRGNFPPRFSGRQFPNYSSELNVNALELEDSALYLCASSLGDRPNQDTQYFGPGTRLTVL.

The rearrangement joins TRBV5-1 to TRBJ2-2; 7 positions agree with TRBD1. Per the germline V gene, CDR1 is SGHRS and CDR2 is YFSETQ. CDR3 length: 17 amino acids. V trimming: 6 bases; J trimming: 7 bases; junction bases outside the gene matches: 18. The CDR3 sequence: CASKLRPTGNTGGELFF. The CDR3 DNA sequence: TGCGCCAGCAAACTCCGACCGACAGGGAACACGGGCGGGGAGCTGTTTTTT.

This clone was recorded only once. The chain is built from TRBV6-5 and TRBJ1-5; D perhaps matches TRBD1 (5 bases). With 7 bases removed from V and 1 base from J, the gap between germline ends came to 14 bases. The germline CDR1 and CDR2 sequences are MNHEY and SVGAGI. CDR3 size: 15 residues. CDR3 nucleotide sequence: TGTGCCAGCACTTCCCAAGGGGCGAGCAATCAGCCCCAGCATTTT. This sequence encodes CASTSQGASNQPQHF.

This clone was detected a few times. DNA of the CDR3: TGTGCTACCGACACGGAGACAGGGAACACCGGGGAGCTGTTTTTT. Translation: CATDTETGNTGELFF. The chain links TRBV6-6 to TRBJ2-2, with TRBD1 as a possible D gene (6 bases). Looked up from germline, CDR1 is MNHNY and CDR2 is SVGAGI (reference sequence). This CDR3 is built from 15 residues.

The CDR3 protein is CASTSPGTVNTEAFF. CDR3 DNA sequence: TGTGCCAGCACCTCTCCCGGGACAGTAAACACTGAAGCTTTCTTT. V gene TRBV7-9 combines with J gene TRBJ1-1; 7 bases agree with TRBD1. Germline trimming cut 7 bases from V and 2 bases from J; bases unmatched to any gene: 10. The germline gives CDR1 SEHNR, CDR2 FQNEAQ (reference sequence). The CDR3 consists of 15 residues.

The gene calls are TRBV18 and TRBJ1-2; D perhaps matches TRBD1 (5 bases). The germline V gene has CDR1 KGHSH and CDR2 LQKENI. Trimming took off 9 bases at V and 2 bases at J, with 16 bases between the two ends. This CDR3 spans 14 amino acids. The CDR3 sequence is CASLNQGVNYGYTF. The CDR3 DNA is TGTGCCAGTCTTAACCAAGGGGTAAACTATGGCTACACCTTC. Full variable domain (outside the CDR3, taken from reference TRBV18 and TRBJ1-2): NAGVMQNPRHLVRRRGQEARLRCSPMKGHSHVYWYRQLPEEGLKFMVYLQKENIIDESGMPKERFSAEFPKEGPSILRIQQVVRGDSAAYFCASLNQGVNYGYTFGSGTRLTVV.

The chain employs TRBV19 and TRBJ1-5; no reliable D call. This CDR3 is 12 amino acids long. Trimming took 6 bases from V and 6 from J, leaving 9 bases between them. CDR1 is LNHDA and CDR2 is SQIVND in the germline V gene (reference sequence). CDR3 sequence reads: CASRPKGQPQHF. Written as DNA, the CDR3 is TGTGCCAGTAGGCCCAAGGGTCAGCCCCAGCATTTT. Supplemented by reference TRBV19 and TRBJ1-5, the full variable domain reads DGGITQSPKYLFRKEGQNVTLSCEQNLNHDAMYWYRQDPGQGLRLIYYSQIVNDFQKGDIAEGYSVSREKKESFPLTVTSAQKNPTAFYLCASRPKGQPQHFGDGTRLSIL.

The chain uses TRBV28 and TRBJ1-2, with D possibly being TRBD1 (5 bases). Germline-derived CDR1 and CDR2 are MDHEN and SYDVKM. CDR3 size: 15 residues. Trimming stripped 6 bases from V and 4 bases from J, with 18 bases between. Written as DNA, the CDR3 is TGTGCCAGCAGGCCCAATGGGGCTGCGGGCTATGGCTACACCTTC. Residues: CASRPNGAAGYGYTF.

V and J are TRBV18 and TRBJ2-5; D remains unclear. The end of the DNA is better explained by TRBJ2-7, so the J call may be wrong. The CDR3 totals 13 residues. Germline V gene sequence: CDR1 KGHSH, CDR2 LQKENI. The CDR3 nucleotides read TGTGCCAGCTCACCTCCCTCATCCTACGAGCAGTACTTC. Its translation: CASSPPSSYEQYF.

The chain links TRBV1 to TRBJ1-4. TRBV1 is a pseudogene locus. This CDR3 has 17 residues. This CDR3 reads CTSSQECGGGTNEKLFF. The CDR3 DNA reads TGCACCAGCAGCCAAGAATGCGGGGGGGGAACTAATGAAAAACTGTTTTTT.

The CDR3 loop is CAIGLAGSQETQYF. The CDR3 DNA follows: TGTGCCATCGGGCTAGCGGGGAGCCAAGAGACCCAGTACTTC. The chain uses TRBV10-3 and TRBJ2-5; 9 bases agree with TRBD2. V trimming: 8 bases; J trimming: 1 base; junction bases outside the gene matches: 5. The CDR3 runs 14 residues. The V gene's germline CDR1 is ENHRY and CDR2 SYGVKD.

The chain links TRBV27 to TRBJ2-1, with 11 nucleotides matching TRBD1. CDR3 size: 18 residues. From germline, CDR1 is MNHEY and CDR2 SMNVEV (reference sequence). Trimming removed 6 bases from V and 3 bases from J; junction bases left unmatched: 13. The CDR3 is CASRVRSIGTGGYNEQFF. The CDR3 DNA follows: TGTGCCAGCAGAGTACGATCAATAGGGACAGGGGGCTACAATGAGCAGTTCTTC.